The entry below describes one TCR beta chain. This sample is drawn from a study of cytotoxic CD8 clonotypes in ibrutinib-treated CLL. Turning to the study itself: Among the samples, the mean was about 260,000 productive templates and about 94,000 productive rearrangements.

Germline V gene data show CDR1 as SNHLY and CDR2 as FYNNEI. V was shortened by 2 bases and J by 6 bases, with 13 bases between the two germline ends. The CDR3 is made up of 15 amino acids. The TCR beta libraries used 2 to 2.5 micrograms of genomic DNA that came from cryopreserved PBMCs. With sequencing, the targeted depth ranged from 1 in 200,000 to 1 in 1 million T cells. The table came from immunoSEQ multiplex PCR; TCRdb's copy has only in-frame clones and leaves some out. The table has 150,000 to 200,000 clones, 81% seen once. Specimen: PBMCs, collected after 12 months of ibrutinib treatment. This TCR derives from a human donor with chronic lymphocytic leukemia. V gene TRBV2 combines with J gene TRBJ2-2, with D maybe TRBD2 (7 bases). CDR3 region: CASSERGARAGELFF. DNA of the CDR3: TGTGCCAGCAGTGAACGGGGGGCACGGGCCGGGGAGCTGTTTTTT.